This is a list of T cell receptor beta chains from one sample in a study of shared clonotypes between healthy human individuals. Clones were read by immunoSEQ multiplex PCR, and TCRdb kept only the in-frame ones, dropping some. Among roughly 2,000,000 clones, around 93% were seen once, and the ten largest hold around 1.7%. The material sequenced was naive CD8+ T cells from PBMCs. The receptors were gathered from a man aged 18 to 29 in good health. Some clones in this sample may be carry-over from other donors' samples. The CDR3 runs from the conserved cysteine through the conserved F or W. A D gene is named only where the DNA matches it firmly. A clone size is listed for some rows: how often the clone was seen (once, few, many), or a class if it is expanded.

-	-	TRBV2	TRBJ2-1	TGTGCCAGCACCCGGCCCCGAGCGCTAGAGCAGTTCTTC	CASTRPRALEQFF
-	-	TRBV29-1	TRBJ1-4	TGCAGCGTCGAGGCCGGCTTCGATGAAAAACTGTTTTTT	CSVEAGFDEKLFF
-	-	TRBV25-1	TRBJ1-2	TGTGCCAGCGGCAGCTTCTATGGCTACACCTTC	CASGSFYGYTF
TRBD2	-	TRBV27	TRBJ2-7	TGTGCCAGCAGTACCGGACTAGCGGTCTACGAGCAGTACTTC	CASSTGLAVYEQYF
-	-	TRBV5-1	TRBJ1-1	TGCGCCAGCAGTACCTACAGGGAGAGCACTGAAGCTTTCTTT	CASSTYRESTEAFF
-	-	TRBV7-9	TRBJ1-2	TGTGCCAGCAGCCTGACAGAACTTTCGGTCTATGGCTACACCTTC	CASSLTELSVYGYTF
TRBD1	-	TRBV5-1	TRBJ2-4	TGCGCCAGCAGCCCGGGACAGGAGGGGGCCAAAAACATTCAGTACTTC	CASSPGQEGAKNIQYF
-	-	TRBV29-1	TRBJ2-7	TGCAGCGTTGAAGACAGGGGGGTAAATTACGAGCAGTACTTC	CSVEDRGVNYEQYF
-	-	TRBV30	TRBJ2-6	TGTGCCTCATTGGTAGCTGGGGCCAACGTCCTGACTTTC	CASLVAGANVLTF
-	-	TRBV11-1	TRBJ2-5	TGTGCCAGCAGCTTATCAGGGACCACCCAAGAGACCCAGTACTTC	CASSLSGTTQETQYF
-	-	TRBV4-1	TRBJ2-2	TGCGCCAGCAGCCAAGATGTTTGGGGGGCCGGGGAGCTGTTTTTT	CASSQDVWGAGELFF
TRBD1	once	TRBV7-8	TRBJ1-4	TGTGCCAGCAGCCTATCCGGGACAGCGATTAATGAAAAACTGTTTTTT	CASSLSGTAINEKLFF
-	-	TRBV5-1	TRBJ1-4	TGCGCCAGCAGCTCAGGGAGAGACGAAAAACTGTTTTTT	CASSSGRDEKLFF
-	-	TRBV9	TRBJ1-2	TGTGCCAGCAGCGTATCCCCTACTATTCTCTATGGCTACACCTTC	CASSVSPTILYGYTF
TRBD1	-	TRBV28	TRBJ1-4	TGTGCCAGCAGTTCAAATCGCCTCCAGGGGGATCCAGCAACTAATGAAAAACTGTTTTTT	CASSSNRLQGDPATNEKLFF
-	-	TRBV19	TRBJ2-7	TGTGCCAGTAGCTTCCTGCGGGGAAACGAGCAGTACTTC	CASSFLRGNEQYF
-	-	TRBV28	TRBJ2-3	TGTGCCAGCAGCGGGGCCGTATTAGCCCGGGGCAGCTATACGCAGTATTTT	CASSGAVLARGSYTQYF
-	-	TRBV2	TRBJ1-1	TGTGCCAGCAGGGACTCAGGGGCCACTGAAGCTTTCTTT	CASRDSGATEAFF
TRBD2	-	TRBV18	TRBJ2-1	TGTGCCAGCTCACCTACAACAAGCGGGAGCTCCTACAATGAGCAGTTCTTC	CASSPTTSGSSYNEQFF
-	-	TRBV27	TRBJ2-7	TGTGCCAGCAGTTCCCGGGCAGGGCTCTACGAGCAGTACTTC	CASSSRAGLYEQYF
-	-	TRBV11-3	TRBJ1-3	TGTGCCAGCAGCTCGGACGGAAGCTCTGGAAACACCATATATTTT	CASSSDGSSGNTIYF
TRBD2	-	TRBV11-2	TRBJ2-3	TGTGCCAGCAGCTTGACTAGCGGGAGGGTGACAGATACGCAGTATTTT	CASSLTSGRVTDTQYF
TRBD1	-	TRBV27	TRBJ2-7	TGTGCCAGCAGTTTGCGGACAGGGGAATTCTACGAGCAGTACTTC	CASSLRTGEFYEQYF
-	-	TRBV7-8	TRBJ1-1	TGTGCCAGCAGCTTAGGCGGGGGCACTGAAGCTTTCTTT	CASSLGGGTEAFF
TRBD2	-	TRBV5-4	TRBJ2-5	TGTGCCAGCAGCCCCATTGGGGGGGGAAGAGAGACCCAGTACTTC	CASSPIGGGRETQYF
-	few	TRBV10-3	TRBJ1-2	TGTGCCACTAGGGACGGTTATGGCTACACCTTC	CATRDGYGYTF
-	-	TRBV7-8	TRBJ2-7	TGTGCCAGCAGCTTAGGGCCAGGTCCCTACGAGCAGTACTTC	CASSLGPGPYEQYF
TRBD1	-	TRBV13	TRBJ1-2	TGTGCCAGCAGCTTAGGCGACAGGGGATATGGCTACACCTTC	CASSLGDRGYGYTF
-	once	TRBV28	TRBJ2-7	TGTGCCAGCAGTTTTTTCATCGGCGGGTATCAGCAGTACTTC	CASSFFIGGYQQYF
TRBD1	-	TRBV4-1	TRBJ1-1	TGCGCCAGCAGTAGGACAGGTGGAAATCTCCCTGAAGCTTTCTTT	CASSRTGGNLPEAFF
TRBD2	-	TRBV28	TRBJ2-7	TGTGCCAGCAGTTTATACGGAGGGGGGCTAGCGGGTGTGAGGTACGAGCAGTACTTC	CASSLYGGGLAGVRYEQYF
-	-	TRBV27	TRBJ1-1	TGTGCCAGCAGTTTATCCGACAACACTGAAGCTTTCTTT	CASSLSDNTEAFF
-	-	TRBV6-5	TRBJ2-5	TGTGCCAGCAGTTACTCGCTATCCGAGACCCAGTACTTC	CASSYSLSETQYF
-	-	TRBV9	TRBJ2-1	TGTGCCAGCAGCGGAGAGGTCGGCGGTGAGCAGTTCTTC	CASSGEVGGEQFF
TRBD1	-	TRBV15	TRBJ1-2	TGTGCCACCAGCAGAAGACCCGGGACAGGGTATTTCGGCTACACCTTC	CATSRRPGTGYFGYTF
-	-	TRBV5-6	TRBJ1-2	TGTGCCAGCAGCTTGGAACCAGGGTTCTCCCTCTCCTATGGCTACACCTTC	CASSLEPGFSLSYGYTF
TRBD1	-	TRBV11-2	TRBJ2-7	TGTGCCAGCAGCTTAGTTGGGACAGGGGTTTACGAGCAGTACTTC	CASSLVGTGVYEQYF
-	-	TRBV11-2	TRBJ2-7	TGTGCCAGCAGCTTAGTTGGCAAATCGTACGAGCAGTACTTC	CASSLVGKSYEQYF
TRBD1	-	TRBV2	TRBJ1-2	TGTGCCAGCAGACCGGGACAGGGCGGTTCGGGGTACTACACCTTC	CASRPGQGGSGYYTF
TRBD1	-	TRBV11-3	TRBJ2-1	TGTGCCAGCAGCCCAGGGACAGGGGGCGTTGAAGAGCAGTTCTTC	CASSPGTGGVEEQFF
TRBD2	-	TRBV14	TRBJ2-5	TGTGCCAGCAGCCCACCGGGACTAGCGGGAGGCGAAGAAGAGACCCAGTACTTC	CASSPPGLAGGEEETQYF
TRBD1	-	TRBV30	TRBJ1-6	TGTGCCTGGAGTCCGACAGGGCGGAATTCACCCCTCCACTTT	CAWSPTGRNSPLHF
-	-	TRBV11-1	TRBJ2-7	TGTGCCAGCAGCCCCGGATACGAGCAGTACTTC	CASSPGYEQYF